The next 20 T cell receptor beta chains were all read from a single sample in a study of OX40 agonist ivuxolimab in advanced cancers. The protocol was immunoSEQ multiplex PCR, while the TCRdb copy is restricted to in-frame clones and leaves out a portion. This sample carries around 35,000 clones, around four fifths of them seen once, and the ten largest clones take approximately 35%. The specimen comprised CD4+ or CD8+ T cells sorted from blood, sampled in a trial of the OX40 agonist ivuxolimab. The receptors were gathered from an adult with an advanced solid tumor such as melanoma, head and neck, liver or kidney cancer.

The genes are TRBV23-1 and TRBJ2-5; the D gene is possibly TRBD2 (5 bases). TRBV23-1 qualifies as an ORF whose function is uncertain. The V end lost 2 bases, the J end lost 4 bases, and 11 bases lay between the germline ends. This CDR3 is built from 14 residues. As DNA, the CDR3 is TGCGCCAGCAGTCAAGGAATAGAGGGAGAGACCCAGTACTTC. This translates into CASSQGIEGETQYF.

The CDR3 DNA reads as TGTGCCAGCAGTGGGCGGGAGAACACTGAAGCTTTCTTT. Amino acid sequence: CASSGRENTEAFF. The genes are TRBV25-1 and TRBJ1-1; D uncertain. The CDR3 has 13 residues. V was trimmed by 4 bases and J by 1 base, leaving 7 bases between them. Germline V lookup: CDR1 MGHDK, CDR2 SYGVNS.

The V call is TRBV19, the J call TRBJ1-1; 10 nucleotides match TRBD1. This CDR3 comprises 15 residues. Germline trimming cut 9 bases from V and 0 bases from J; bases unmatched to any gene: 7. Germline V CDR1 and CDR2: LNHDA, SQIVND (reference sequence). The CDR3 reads CASRDRGKMNTEAFF. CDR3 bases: TGTGCCAGCAGGGACAGGGGCAAAATGAACACTGAAGCTTTCTTT.

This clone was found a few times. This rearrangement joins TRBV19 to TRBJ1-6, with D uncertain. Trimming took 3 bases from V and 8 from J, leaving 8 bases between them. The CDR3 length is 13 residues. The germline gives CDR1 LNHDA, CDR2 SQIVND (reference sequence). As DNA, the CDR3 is TGTGCCAGTAGTATTAACGGGGATTCACCCCTCCACTTT. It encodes CASSINGDSPLHF.

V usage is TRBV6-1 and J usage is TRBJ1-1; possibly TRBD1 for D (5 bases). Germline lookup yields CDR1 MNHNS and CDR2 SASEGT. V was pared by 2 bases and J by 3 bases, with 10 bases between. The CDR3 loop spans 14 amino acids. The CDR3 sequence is CASSERGYDTEAFF. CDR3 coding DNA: TGTGCCAGCAGTGAACGGGGGTACGACACTGAAGCTTTCTTT.

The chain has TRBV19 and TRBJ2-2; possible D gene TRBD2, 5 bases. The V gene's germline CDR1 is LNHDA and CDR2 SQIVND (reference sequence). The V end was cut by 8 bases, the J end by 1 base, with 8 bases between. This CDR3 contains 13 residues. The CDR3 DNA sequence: TGTGCCAGTCGGAGCGGGAACACCGGGGAGCTGTTTTTT. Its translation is CASRSGNTGELFF.

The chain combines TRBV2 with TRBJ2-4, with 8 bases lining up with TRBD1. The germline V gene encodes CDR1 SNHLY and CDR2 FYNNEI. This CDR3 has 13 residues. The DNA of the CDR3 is TGTGTCGGGCGACAGGGGATGGGGGACATTCAGTACTTC. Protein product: CVGRQGMGDIQYF.

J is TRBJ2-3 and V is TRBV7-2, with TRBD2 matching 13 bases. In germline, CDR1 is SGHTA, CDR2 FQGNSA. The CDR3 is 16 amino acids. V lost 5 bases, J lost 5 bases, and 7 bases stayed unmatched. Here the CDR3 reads CASSPGTSGMRDTQYF. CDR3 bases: TGTGCCAGCAGCCCTGGGACTAGCGGGATGAGAGATACGCAGTATTTT.

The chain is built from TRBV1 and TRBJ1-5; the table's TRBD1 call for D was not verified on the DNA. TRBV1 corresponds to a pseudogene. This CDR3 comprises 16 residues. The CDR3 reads CTSSPMIQGFNQPQHF. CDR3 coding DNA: TGCACCAGCAGCCCCATGATACAGGGTTTCAATCAGCCCCAGCATTTT.

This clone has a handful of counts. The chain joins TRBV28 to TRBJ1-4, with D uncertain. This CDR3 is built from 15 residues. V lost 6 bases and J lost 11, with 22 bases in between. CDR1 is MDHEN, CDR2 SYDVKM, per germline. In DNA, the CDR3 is TGTGCCAGCAGCAACAAATGGCAGTACGCGAGGAAACTGTTTTTT. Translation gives CASSNKWQYARKLFF.

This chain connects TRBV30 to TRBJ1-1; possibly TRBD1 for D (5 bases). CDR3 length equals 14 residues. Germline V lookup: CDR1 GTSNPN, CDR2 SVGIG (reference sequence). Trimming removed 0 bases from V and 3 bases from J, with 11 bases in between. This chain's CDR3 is CAWSVILGDTEAFF. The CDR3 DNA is TGTGCCTGGAGTGTAATCTTAGGGGACACTGAAGCTTTCTTT.

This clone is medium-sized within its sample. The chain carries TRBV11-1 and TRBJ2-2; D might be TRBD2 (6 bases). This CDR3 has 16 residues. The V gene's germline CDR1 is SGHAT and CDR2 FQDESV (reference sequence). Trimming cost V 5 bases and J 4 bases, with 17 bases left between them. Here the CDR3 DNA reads TGTGCCAGCAGCGCCAACGATTGGGGAGGCACCGGGGAGCTGTTTTTT. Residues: CASSANDWGGTGELFF.

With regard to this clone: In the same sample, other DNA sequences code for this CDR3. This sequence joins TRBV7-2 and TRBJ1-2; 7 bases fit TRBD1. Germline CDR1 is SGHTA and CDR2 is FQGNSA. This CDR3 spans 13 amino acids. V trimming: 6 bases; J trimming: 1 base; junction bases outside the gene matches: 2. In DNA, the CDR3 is TGTGCCAGCAGTCGACAGGGTAACTATGGCTACACCTTC. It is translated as CASSRQGNYGYTF.

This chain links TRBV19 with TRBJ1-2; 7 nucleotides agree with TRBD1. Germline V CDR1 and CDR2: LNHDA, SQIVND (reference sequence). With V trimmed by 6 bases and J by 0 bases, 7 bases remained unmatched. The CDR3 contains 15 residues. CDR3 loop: CASRSPGQSNYGYTF. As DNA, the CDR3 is TGTGCCAGTAGGAGTCCGGGACAGTCTAACTATGGCTACACCTTC.

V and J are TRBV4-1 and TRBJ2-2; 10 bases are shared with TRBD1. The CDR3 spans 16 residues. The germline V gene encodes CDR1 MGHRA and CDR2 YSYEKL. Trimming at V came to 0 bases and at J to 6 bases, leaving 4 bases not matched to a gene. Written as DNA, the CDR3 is TGCGCCAGCAGCCAAGAGGACAGGGGGTTTTCCGGGGAGCTGTTTTTT. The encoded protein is CASSQEDRGFSGELFF.

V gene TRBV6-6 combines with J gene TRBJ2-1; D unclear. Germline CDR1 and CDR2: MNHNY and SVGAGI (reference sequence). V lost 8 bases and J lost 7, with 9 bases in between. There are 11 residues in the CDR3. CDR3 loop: CASGSENEQFF. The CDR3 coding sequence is TGTGCCAGCGGAAGCGAGAATGAGCAGTTCTTC.

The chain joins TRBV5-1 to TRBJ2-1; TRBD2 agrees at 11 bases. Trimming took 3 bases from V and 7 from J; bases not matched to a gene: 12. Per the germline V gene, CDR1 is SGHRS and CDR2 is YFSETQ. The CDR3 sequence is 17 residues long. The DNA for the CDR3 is TGCGCCAGCAGCTCCCCCCCCGGGACTAGCGGTGTAAATGAGCAGTTCTTC. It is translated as CASSSPPGTSGVNEQFF.

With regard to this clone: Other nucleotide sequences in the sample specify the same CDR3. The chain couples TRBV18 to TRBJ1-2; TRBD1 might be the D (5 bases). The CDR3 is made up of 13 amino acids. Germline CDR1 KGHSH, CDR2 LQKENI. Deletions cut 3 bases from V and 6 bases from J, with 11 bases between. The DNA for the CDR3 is TGTGCCAGCTCACCGGGCCAGGGCAATGGCTACACCTTC. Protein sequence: CASSPGQGNGYTF.

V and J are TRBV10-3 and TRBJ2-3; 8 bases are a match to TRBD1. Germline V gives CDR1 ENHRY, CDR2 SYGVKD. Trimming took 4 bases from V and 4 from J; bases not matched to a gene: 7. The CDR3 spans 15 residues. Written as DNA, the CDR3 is TGTGCCATCAGTGGCGGACAGGGCGGATCAGATACGCAGTATTTT. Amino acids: CAISGGQGGSDTQYF.

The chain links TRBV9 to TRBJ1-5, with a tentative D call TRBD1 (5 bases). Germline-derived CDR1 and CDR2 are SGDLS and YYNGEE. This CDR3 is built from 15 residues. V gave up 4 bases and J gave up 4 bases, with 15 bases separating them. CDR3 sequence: CASSPVGQENQPQHF. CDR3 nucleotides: TGTGCCAGCAGCCCTGTGGGGCAGGAGAATCAGCCCCAGCATTTT. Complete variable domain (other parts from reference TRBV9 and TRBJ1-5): DSGVTQTPKHLITATGQRVTLRCSPRSGDLSVYWYQQSLDQGLQFLIQYYNGEERAKGNILERFSAQQFPDLHSELNLSSLELGDSALYFCASSPVGQENQPQHFGDGTRLSIL.